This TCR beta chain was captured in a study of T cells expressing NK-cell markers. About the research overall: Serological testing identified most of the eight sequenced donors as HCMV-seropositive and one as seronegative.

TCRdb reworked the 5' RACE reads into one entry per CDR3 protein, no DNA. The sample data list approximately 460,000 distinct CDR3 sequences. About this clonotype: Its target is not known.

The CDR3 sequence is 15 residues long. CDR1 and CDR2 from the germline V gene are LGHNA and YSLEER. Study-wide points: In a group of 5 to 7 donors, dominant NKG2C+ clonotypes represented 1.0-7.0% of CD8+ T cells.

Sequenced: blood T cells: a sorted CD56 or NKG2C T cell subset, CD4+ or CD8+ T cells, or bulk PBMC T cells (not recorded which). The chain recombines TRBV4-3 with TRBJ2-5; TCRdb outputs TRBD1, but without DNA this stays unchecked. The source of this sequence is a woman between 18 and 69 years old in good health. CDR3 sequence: CASSQDVGVRETQYF.